The 9 T cell receptor beta chains below were found in one sample sequenced in a study of glioma-infiltrating T cells. Using RNA template, CDR3s of TCR alpha and beta were amplified with iRepertoire arm-PCR. One entry per CDR3 protein, called by TCRdb with MiXCR from the multiplex PCR reads. The table includes 90,000 or so distinct CDR3 sequences, 35% to 45% detected once. The sequencing input was glioma tissue, nonneoplastic brain tissue, or PBMCs (not recorded which). Source of these receptors: a human donor with low-grade glioma or glioblastoma, undergoing nonglioma brain surgery, or in good health (not recorded which).

Details on this clonotype: Mismatch with germline at one junction end may stem from a read error. This chain connects TRBV27 to TRBJ2-1; 7 nucleotides align to TRBD1. The CDR3 spans 15 residues. Germline V gene sequence: CDR1 MNHEY, CDR2 SMNVEV (reference sequence). The CDR3 loop reads CASSLARDSYNEHLF. CDR3 DNA sequence: TGTGCCAGCAGTTTAGCCAGGGACAGTTACAATGAGCACCTCTTC.

The rearrangement uses TRBV5-1 and TRBJ2-2; no firm D call. CDR3 size: 15 residues. Trimming shortened V by 3 bases and J by 4 bases, and 13 bases separated the two germline ends. Germline values: CDR1 SGHRS, CDR2 YFSETQ. The CDR3 sequence is CASSSSEFSTGELFF. Written as DNA, the CDR3 is TGCGCCAGCAGCTCCTCGGAGTTCAGCACCGGGGAGCTGTTTTTT.

This chain connects TRBV19 to TRBJ1-1; 8 nucleotides match TRBD1. The J segment lost 0 bases and the V segment lost 1 base, leaving 1 base of the junction unmatched. The CDR3 consists of 15 residues. CDR1 and CDR2 (germline): LNHDA, SQIVND (reference sequence). This CDR3 is CASSIGRGLNTEAFF. CDR3 DNA sequence: TGTGCCAGTAGTATAGGCAGGGGGCTGAACACTGAAGCTTTCTTT.

This clonotype has ten or more counts. V and J are TRBV18 and TRBJ2-7; D might be TRBD2 (6 bases). The germline V gene encodes CDR1 KGHSH and CDR2 LQKENI. The V end lost 1 base, the J end lost 6 bases, and 13 bases lay between the germline ends. The length of the CDR3 is 14 residues. The DNA for the CDR3 is TGTGCCAGCTCACCACAACGGGGGTCGTCCGAGCAGTACTTC. Protein: CASSPQRGSSEQYF.

In this sample, this clonotype turned up many times. CDR3 sequence reads: CASRPGLGELGNVLTF. The CDR3 DNA reads TGTGCCAGCAGACCGGGACTAGGGGAATTGGGCAACGTCCTGACTTTC. The rearrangement links TRBV12-3 or TRBV12-4 to TRBJ2-6, with 8 bases that match TRBD2. The V and J ends lost 6 bases and 9 bases, in that order; junction bases with no gene match: 13. CDR3 length: 16 residues.

This clonotype showed up many times. The chain links TRBV5-1 to TRBJ2-1, with TRBD2 identical over 11 bases. Unmatched junction bases numbered 8, after V lost 2 bases and J lost 7 bases. The CDR3 loop spans 16 amino acids. The germline gives CDR1 SGHRS, CDR2 YFSETQ. CDR3 bases: TGCGCCAGCAGCTTACTAACTAGCGGGGGACGAAATGAGCAGTTCTTC. Translation gives CASSLLTSGGRNEQFF.

This clonotype was seen many times. J is TRBJ2-3 and V is TRBV6-1, with 7 bases aligning to TRBD2. The germline V gene has CDR1 MNHNS and CDR2 SASEGT. The CDR3 extends over 16 amino acids. V gave up 5 bases and J gave up 1 base; unmatched junction bases: 9. The CDR3 sequence: CASSTGGRGGTDTQYF. CDR3 bases: TGTGCCAGCAGTACCGGCGGTCGGGGGGGCACAGATACGCAGTATTTT.

This clonotype was detected many times. The genes are TRBV2 and TRBJ1-5; D is unresolved. Germline loops: CDR1 SNHLY, CDR2 FYNNEI. Trimming pared 6 bases from V and 4 bases from J, leaving 10 bases between. There are 13 residues in the CDR3. The CDR3 loop reads CASRARGNQPQHF. The CDR3 DNA is TGTGCCAGCAGAGCCCGGGGAAATCAGCCCCAGCATTTT.

Points on this clonotype: A single base separates this from a much larger clone, so it may be a read error. The chain has TRBV2 and TRBJ2-4; weak D call: TRBD2 (5 bases). Trimming cost V 7 bases and J 3 bases, with 19 bases left between them. Per germline, CDR1 SNHLY and CDR2 FYNNEI. This CDR3 is built from 16 residues. As DNA, the CDR3 is TGTGCCAGCAAGAGGACTGCGTTGTGGAGCAAAAACATTCAGTACTTC. Translated, it gives CASKRTALWSKNIQYF.